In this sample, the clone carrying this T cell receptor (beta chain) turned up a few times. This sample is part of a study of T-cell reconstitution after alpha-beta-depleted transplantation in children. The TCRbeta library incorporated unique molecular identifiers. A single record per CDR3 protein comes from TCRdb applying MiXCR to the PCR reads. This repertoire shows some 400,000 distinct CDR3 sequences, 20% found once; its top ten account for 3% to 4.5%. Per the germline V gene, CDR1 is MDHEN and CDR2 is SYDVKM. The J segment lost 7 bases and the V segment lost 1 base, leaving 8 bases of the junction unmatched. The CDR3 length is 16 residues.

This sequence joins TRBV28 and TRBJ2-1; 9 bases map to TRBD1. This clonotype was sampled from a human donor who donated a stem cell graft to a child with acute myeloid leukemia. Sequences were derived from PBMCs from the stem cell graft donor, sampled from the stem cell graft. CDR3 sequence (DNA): TGTGCCAGCAGTTTATTGGAGACAGGGGGGTTTAATGAGCAGTTCTTC. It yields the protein CASSLLETGGFNEQFF.